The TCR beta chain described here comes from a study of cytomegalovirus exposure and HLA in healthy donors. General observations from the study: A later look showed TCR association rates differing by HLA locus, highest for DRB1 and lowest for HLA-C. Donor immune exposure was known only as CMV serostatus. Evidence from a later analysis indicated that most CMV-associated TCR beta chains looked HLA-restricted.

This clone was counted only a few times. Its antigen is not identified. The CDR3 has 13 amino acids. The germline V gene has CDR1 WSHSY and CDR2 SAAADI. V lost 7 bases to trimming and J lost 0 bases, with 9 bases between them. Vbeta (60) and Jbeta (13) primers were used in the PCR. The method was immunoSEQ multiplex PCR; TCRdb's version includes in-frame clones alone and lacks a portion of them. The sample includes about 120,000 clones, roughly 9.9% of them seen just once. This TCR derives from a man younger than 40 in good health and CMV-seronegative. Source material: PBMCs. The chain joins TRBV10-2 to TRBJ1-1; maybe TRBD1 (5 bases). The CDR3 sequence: CASMGLMNTEAFF. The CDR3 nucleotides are TGCGCCAGCATGGGGCTAATGAACACTGAAGCTTTCTTT.